The T cell receptor beta chain described here comes from a study of technical replicates of blood from several donors. This clone was found a few times. Germline V gives CDR1 SGDLS, CDR2 YYNGEE. J gave up 0 bases and V 7 bases, and 4 bases lay outside the gene matches. The CDR3 consists of 14 residues. Method: immunoSEQ multiplex PCR; TCRdb's copy keeps in-frame clones and lacks some. Among some 66,000 clones listed, approximately 87% were seen once. The chain is built from TRBV9 and TRBJ1-1; 9 positions match TRBD1. This clonotype was obtained from a human donor in good health. Some clones in this sample may be carry-over from other donors' samples. Material: PBMCs. In DNA form, the CDR3 reads TGTGCCAGCGCACAGGGGGCTTTGAACACTGAAGCTTTCTTT. It translates to CASAQGALNTEAFF.